This T cell receptor beta chain is from a study of T cell responses to AZD1222 COVID-19 vaccine. General study points: The span of vaccine-associated CD4 TCRs extended across spike, with dominance at 160-218 and 743-854.

Germline V lookup: CDR1 LNHDA, CDR2 SQIVND (reference sequence). V lost 8 bases, J lost 8 bases, and 9 bases lay in between. The CDR3 runs 10 residues. Some clones are missing from TCRdb's copy, which holds only in-frame ones; the method was immunoSEQ multiplex PCR. The sample yields more than 140,000 clones, approximately 93% seen once. This clone appeared a few times. Its specificity is not known. Sequenced here: peripheral blood, sampled on day 0 of MenACWY control vaccination. The chain is built from TRBV19 and TRBJ1-1, with no clear D. The TCR comes from an adult in good health. The CDR3 spells CASGVAEAFF. The CDR3, as DNA: TGTGCCAGTGGGGTGGCAGAAGCTTTCTTT.